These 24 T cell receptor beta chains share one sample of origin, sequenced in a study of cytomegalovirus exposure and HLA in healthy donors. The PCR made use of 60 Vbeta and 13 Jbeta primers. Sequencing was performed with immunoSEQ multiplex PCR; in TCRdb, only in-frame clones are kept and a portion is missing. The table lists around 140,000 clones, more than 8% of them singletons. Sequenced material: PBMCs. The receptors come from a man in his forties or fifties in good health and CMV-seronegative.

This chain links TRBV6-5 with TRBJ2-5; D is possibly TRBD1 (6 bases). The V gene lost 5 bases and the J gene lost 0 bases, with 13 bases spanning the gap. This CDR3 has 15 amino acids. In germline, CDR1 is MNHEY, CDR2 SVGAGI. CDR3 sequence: CASSHRQANQETQYF. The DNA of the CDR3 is TGTGCCAGCAGTCATCGACAGGCGAACCAAGAGACCCAGTACTTC.

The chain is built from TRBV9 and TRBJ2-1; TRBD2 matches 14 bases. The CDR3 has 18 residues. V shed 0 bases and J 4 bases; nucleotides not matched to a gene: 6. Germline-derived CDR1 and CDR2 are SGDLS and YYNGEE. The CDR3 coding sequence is TGTGCCAGCAGCGTAGTAGGAGGGACTAGCGGGAGTTACAATGAGCAGTTCTTC. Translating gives CASSVVGGTSGSYNEQFF.

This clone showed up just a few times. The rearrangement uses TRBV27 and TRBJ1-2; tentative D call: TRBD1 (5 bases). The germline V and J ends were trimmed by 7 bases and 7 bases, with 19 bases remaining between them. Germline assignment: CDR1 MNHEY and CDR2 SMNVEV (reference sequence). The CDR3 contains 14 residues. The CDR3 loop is CASTKRDPGGGYTF. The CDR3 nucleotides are TGTGCCAGCACCAAGAGGGACCCGGGGGGTGGCTACACCTTC.

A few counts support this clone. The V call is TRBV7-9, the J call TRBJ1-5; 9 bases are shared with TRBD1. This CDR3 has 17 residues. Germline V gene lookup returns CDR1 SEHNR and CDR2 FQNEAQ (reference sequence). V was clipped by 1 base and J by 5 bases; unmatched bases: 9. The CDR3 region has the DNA TGTGCCAGCAGCTTAGGGGGGGGACAGGGTATCGATCAGCCCCAGCATTTT. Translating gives CASSLGGGQGIDQPQHF. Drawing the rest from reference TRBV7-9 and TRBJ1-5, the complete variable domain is DTGVSQNPRHKITKRGQNVTFRCDPISEHNRLYWYRQTLGQGPEFLTYFQNEAQLEKSRLLSDRFSAERPKGSFSTLEIQRTEQGDSAMYLCASSLGGGQGIDQPQHFGDGTRLSIL.

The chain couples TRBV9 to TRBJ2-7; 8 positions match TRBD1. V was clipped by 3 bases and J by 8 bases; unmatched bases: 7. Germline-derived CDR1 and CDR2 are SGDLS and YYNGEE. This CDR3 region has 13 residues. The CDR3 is CASSADRGWKQYF. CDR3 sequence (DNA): TGTGCCAGCAGCGCTGACAGGGGATGGAAGCAGTACTTC. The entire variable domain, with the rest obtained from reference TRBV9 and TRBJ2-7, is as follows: DSGVTQTPKHLITATGQRVTLRCSPRSGDLSVYWYQQSLDQGLQFLIQYYNGEERAKGNILERFSAQQFPDLHSELNLSSLELGDSALYFCASSADRGWKQYFGPGTRLTVT.

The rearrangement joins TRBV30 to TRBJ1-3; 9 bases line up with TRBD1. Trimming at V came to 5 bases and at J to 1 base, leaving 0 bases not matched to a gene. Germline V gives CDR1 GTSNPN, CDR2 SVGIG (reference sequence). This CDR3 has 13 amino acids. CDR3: CAWDRGSGNTIYF. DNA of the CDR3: TGTGCCTGGGACAGGGGGTCTGGAAACACCATATATTTT.

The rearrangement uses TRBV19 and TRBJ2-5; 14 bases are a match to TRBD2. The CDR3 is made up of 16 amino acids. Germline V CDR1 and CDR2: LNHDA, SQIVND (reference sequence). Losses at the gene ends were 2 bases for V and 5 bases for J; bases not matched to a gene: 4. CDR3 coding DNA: TGTGCCAGTAGTATACGGACTAGCGGGGGGACCGAGACCCAGTACTTC. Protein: CASSIRTSGGTETQYF. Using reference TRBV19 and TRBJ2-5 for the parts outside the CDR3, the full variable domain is DGGITQSPKYLFRKEGQNVTLSCEQNLNHDAMYWYRQDPGQGLRLIYYSQIVNDFQKGDIAEGYSVSREKKESFPLTVTSAQKNPTAFYLCASSIRTSGGTETQYFGPGTRLLVL.

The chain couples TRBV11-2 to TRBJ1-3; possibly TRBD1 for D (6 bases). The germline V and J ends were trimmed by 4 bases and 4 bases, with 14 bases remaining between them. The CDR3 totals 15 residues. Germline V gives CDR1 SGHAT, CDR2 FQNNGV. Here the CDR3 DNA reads TGTGCCAGCAGCTCGCAGGGGAAGATAGGAAACACCATATATTTT. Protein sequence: CASSSQGKIGNTIYF.

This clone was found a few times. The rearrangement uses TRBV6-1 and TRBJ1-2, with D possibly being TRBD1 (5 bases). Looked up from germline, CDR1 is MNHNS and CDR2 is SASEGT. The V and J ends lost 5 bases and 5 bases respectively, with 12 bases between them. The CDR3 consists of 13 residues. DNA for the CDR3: TGTGCCAGCAGTCTACAGGTTGGATATGGCTACACCTTC. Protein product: CASSLQVGYGYTF.

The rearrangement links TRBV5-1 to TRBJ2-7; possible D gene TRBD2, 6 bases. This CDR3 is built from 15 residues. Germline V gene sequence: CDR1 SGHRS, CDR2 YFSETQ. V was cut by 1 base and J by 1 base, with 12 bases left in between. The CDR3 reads CASSLQGTLSYEQYF. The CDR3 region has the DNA TGCGCCAGCAGCTTGCAAGGGACTCTGTCCTACGAGCAGTACTTC.

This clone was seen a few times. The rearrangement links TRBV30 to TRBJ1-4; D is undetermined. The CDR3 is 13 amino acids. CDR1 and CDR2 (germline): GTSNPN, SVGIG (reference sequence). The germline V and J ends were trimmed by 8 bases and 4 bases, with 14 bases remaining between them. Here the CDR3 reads CASSDGVNEKLFF. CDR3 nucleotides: TGTGCCAGTTCCGACGGGGTTAATGAAAAACTGTTTTTT.

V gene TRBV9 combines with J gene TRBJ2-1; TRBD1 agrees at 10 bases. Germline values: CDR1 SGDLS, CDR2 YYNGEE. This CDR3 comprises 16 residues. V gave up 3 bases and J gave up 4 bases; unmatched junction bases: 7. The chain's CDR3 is CASSGHLDRGYNEQFF. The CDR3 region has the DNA TGTGCCAGCAGCGGCCATCTGGACAGGGGGTACAATGAGCAGTTCTTC.

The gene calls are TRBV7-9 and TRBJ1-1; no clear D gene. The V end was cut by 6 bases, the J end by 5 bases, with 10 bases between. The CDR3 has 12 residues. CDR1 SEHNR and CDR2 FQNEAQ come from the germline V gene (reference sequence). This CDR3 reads CASRHGQTEAFF. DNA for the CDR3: TGTGCCAGCAGACATGGCCAGACTGAAGCTTTCTTT.

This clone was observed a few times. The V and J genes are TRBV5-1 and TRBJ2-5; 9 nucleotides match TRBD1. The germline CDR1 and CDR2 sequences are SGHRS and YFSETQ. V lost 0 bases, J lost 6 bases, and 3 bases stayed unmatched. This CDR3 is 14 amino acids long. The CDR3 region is CASSLETGGKTQYF. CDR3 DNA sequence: TGCGCCAGCAGCTTGGAGACAGGGGGAAAGACCCAGTACTTC.

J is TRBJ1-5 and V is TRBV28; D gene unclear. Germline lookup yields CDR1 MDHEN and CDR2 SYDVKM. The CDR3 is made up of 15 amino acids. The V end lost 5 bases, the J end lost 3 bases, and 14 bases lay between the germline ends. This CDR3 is CASSLTLSANQPQHF. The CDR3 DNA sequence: TGTGCCAGCAGTCTGACACTTTCGGCCAATCAGCCCCAGCATTTT.

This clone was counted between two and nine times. CDR3 loop: CASSQRTHTDTQYF. In DNA form, the CDR3 reads TGCGCCAGCAGCCAAAGGACACACACAGATACGCAGTATTTT. The rearrangement uses TRBV4-1 and TRBJ2-3; possibly TRBD1 for D (5 bases). CDR1 is MGHRA, CDR2 YSYEKL, per germline. This CDR3 region has 14 residues. The V gene lost 2 bases and the J gene lost 2 bases, with 8 bases spanning the gap.

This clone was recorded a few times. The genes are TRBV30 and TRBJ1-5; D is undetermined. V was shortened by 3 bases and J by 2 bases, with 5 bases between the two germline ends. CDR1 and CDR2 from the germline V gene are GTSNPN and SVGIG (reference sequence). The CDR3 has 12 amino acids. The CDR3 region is CAWSGGNQPQHF. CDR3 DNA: TGTGCCTGGAGCGGGGGCAATCAGCCCCAGCATTTT.

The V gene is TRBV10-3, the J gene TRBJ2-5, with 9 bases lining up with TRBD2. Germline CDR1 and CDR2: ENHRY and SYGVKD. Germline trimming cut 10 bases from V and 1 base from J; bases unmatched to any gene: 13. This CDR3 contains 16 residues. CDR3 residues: CATLAVTSGFQETQYF. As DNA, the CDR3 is TGTGCCACCCTAGCGGTGACTAGCGGATTCCAAGAGACCCAGTACTTC.

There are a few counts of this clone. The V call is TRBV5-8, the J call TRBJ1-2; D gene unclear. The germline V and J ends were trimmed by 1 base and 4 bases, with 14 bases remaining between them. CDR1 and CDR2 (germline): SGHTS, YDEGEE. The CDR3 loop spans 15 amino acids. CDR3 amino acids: CASSLSQAGVYGYTF. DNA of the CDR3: TGTGCCAGCAGCTTGTCGCAAGCGGGCGTCTATGGCTACACCTTC.

The chain's CDR3 is CASSLGVGTGTTTNEKLFF. The CDR3, as DNA: TGCGCCAGCAGCTTGGGGGTAGGGACAGGGACCACAACTAATGAAAAACTGTTTTTT. The rearrangement joins TRBV5-1 to TRBJ1-4; 9 bases fit TRBD1. V dropped 0 bases and J dropped 0; count of bases not matched to a gene: 9. From germline, CDR1 is SGHRS and CDR2 YFSETQ. CDR3 length: 19 amino acids. Complete variable domain (other parts from reference TRBV5-1 and TRBJ1-4): KAGVTQTPRYLIKTRGQQVTLSCSPISGHRSVSWYQQTPGQGLQFLFEYFSETQRNKGNFPGRFSGRQFSNSRSEMNVSTLELGDSALYLCASSLGVGTGTTTNEKLFFGSGTQLSVL.

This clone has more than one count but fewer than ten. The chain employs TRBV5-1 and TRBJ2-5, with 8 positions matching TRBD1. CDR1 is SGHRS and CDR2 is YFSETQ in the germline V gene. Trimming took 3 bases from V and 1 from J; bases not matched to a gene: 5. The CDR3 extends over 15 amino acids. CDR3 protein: CASSSTGVSQETQYF. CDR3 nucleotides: TGCGCCAGCAGCTCGACAGGGGTGAGCCAAGAGACCCAGTACTTC.

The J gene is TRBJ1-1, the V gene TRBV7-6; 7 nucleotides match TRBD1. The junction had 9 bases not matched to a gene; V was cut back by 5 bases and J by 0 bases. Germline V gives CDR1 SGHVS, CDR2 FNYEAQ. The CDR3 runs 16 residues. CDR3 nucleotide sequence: TGTGCCAGCAGCGGCAGGGACAGTGGATTGAACACTGAAGCTTTCTTT. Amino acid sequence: CASSGRDSGLNTEAFF.

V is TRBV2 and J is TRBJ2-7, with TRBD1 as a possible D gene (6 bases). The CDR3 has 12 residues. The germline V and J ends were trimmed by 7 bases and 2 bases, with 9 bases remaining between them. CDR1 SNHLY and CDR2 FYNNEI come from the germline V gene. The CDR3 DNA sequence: TGTGCCAGCAACAGGGTCCCCTACGAGCAGTACTTC. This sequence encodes CASNRVPYEQYF.

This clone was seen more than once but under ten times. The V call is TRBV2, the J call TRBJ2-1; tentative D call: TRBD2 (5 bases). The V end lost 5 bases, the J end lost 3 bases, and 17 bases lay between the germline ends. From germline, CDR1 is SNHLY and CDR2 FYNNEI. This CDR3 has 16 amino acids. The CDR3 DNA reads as TGTGCCAGCAGTCTTCTTCATTCTGGGAGCTACAATGAGCAGTTCTTC. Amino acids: CASSLLHSGSYNEQFF.